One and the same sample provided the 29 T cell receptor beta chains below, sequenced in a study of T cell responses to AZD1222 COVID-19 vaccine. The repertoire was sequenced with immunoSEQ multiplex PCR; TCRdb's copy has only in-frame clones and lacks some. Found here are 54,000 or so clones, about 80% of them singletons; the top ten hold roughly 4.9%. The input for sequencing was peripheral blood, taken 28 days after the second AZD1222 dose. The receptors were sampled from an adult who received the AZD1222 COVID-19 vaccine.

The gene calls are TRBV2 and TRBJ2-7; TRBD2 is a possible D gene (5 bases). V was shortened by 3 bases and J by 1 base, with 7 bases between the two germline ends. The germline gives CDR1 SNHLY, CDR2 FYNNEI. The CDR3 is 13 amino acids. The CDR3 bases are TGTGCCAGCAGTGATGGGAGATCCTACGAGCAGTACTTC. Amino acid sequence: CASSDGRSYEQYF.

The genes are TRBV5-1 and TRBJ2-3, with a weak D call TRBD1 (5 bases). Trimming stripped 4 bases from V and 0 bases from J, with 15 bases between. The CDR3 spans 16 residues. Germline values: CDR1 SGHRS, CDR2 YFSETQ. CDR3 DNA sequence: TGCGCCAGCAGCCTGGGTTTGGGGCATAGCACAGATACGCAGTATTTT. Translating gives CASSLGLGHSTDTQYF. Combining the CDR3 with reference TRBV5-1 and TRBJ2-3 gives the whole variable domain KAGVTQTPRYLIKTRGQQVTLSCSPISGHRSVSWYQQTPGQGLQFLFEYFSETQRNKGNFPGRFSGRQFSNSRSEMNVSTLELGDSALYLCASSLGLGHSTDTQYFGPGTRLTVL.

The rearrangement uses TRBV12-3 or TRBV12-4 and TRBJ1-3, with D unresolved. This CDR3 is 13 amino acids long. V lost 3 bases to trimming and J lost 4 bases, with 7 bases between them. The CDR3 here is CASSLSIGNTIYF. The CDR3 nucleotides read TGTGCCAGCAGTTTGAGTATAGGAAACACCATATATTTT.

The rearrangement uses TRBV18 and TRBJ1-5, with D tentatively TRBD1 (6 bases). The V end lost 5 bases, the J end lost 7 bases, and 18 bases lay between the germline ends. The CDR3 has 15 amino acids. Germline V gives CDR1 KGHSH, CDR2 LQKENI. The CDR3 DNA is TGTGCCAGCTCATCTACCGAAGGGGGTTACCAGCCCCAGCATTTT. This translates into CASSSTEGGYQPQHF.

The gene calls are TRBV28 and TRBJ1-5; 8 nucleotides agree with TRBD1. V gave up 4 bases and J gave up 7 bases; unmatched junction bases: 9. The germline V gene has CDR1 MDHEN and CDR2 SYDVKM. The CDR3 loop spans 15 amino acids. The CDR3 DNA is TGTGCCAGCAGTTCCCCATCGACAGGGGCCCAGCCCCAGCATTTT. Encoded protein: CASSSPSTGAQPQHF.

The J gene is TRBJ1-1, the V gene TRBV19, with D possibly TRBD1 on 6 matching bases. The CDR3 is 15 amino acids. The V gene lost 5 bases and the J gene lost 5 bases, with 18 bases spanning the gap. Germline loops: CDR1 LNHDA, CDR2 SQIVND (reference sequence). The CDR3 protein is CASSPGTGFGTEAFF. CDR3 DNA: TGTGCCAGTAGTCCCGGAACAGGGTTCGGGACTGAAGCTTTCTTT.

Written as DNA, the CDR3 is TGTGCCTGGAAAACAACGGGACTAGCGGGCGGGGAGCTGTTTTTT. Translating gives CAWKTTGLAGGELFF. The chain has TRBV30 and TRBJ2-2, with 12 bases identical to TRBD2. After removal of 4 bases from V and 7 bases from J, the junction contained 7 bases not matched to a gene. CDR1 GTSNPN and CDR2 SVGIG come from the germline V gene (reference sequence). This CDR3 region has 15 residues.

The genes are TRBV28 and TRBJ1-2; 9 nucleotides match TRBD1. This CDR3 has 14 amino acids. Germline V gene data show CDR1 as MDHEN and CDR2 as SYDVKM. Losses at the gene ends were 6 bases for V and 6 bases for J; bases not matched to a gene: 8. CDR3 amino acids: CASSPPGQGNGYTF. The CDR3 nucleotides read TGTGCCAGCAGCCCACCGGGACAGGGTAATGGCTACACCTTC.

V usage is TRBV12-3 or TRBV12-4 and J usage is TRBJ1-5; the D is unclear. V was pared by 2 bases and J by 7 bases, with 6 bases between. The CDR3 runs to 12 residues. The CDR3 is CASSLRGQPQHF. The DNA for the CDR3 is TGTGCCAGCAGTTTACGAGGACAGCCCCAGCATTTT.

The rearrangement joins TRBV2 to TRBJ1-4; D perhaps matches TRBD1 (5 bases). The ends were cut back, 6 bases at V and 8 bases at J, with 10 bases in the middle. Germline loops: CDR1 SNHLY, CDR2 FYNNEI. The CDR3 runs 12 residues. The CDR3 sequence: CASRQGSEKLFF. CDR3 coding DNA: TGTGCCAGCAGGCAGGGAAGCGAAAAACTGTTTTTT.

CDR3 DNA: TGTGCCAGCAGCCCAAAGGTCGGGCCCCGAGGCTACACCTTC. Encoded protein: CASSPKVGPRGYTF. V is TRBV3-1 (or the pseudogene TRBV3-2) and J is TRBJ1-2; the D is unclear. Germline values: CDR1 LGHDT, CDR2 YNNKEL (reference sequence). Deletions cut 4 bases from V and 8 bases from J, with 17 bases between. The CDR3 contains 14 residues.

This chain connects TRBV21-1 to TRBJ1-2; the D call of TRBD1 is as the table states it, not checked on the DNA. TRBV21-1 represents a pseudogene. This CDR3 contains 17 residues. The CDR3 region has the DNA TGTGCCAGCAGCCCCCTTCACCGGGACAGGGGGCGGTTTGGCTACACCTTC. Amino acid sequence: CASSPLHRDRGRFGYTF.

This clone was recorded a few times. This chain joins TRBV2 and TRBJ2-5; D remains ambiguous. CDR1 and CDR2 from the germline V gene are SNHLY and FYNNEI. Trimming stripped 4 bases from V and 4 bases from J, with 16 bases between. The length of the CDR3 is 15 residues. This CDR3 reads CASSAGRVLGETQYF. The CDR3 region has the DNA TGTGCCAGCAGTGCTGGACGAGTCCTCGGAGAGACCCAGTACTTC.

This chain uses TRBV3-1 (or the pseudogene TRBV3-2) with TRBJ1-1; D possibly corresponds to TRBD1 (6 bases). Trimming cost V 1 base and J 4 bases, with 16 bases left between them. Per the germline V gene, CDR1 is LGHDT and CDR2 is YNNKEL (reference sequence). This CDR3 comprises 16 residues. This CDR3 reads CASSQVQVGARTEAFF. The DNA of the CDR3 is TGTGCCAGCAGCCAAGTCCAAGTGGGGGCACGCACTGAAGCTTTCTTT.

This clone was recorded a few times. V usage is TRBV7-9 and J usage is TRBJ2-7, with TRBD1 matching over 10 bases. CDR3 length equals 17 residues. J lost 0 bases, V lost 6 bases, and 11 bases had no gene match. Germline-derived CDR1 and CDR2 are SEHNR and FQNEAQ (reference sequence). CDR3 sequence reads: CASSTDRGREGSYEQYV. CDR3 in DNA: TGTGCCAGCAGTACCGACAGGGGGCGAGAAGGCTCCTACGAGCAGTACGTC.

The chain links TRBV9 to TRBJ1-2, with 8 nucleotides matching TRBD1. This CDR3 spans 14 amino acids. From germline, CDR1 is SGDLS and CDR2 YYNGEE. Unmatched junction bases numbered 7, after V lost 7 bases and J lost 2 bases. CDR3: CASASGTGNYGYTF. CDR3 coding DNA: TGTGCCAGCGCATCTGGGACAGGAAACTATGGCTACACCTTC.

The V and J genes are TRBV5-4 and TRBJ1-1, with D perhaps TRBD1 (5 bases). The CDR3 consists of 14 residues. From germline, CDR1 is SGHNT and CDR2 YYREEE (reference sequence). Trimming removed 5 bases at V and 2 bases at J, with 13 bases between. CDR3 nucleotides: TGTGCCAGCAGGACGGGACTGGAAAACACTGAAGCTTTCTTT. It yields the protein CASRTGLENTEAFF.

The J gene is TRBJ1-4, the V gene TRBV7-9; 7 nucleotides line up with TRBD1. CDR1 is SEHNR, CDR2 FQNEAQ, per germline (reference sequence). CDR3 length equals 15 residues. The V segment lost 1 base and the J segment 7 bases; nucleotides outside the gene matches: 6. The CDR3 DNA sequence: TGTGCCAGCAGCTTAGAAGGGGGCGCAAGTGAAAAACTGTTTTTT. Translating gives CASSLEGGASEKLFF. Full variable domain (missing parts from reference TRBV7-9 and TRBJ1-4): DTGVSQNPRHKITKRGQNVTFRCDPISEHNRLYWYRQTLGQGPEFLTYFQNEAQLEKSRLLSDRFSAERPKGSFSTLEIQRTEQGDSAMYLCASSLEGGASEKLFFGSGTQLSVL.

The CDR3: CASSYNLGTGDDNSPLHF. CDR3 DNA: TGTGCCAGCAGTTACAACCTAGGGACTGGAGACGACAATTCACCCCTCCACTTT. The chain uses TRBV6-2 or TRBV6-3 and TRBJ1-6, with TRBD1 as a possible D gene (5 bases). Germline V gives CDR1 MNHEY, CDR2 SVGEGT. The CDR3 extends over 18 amino acids. V was trimmed by 2 bases and J by 7 bases, leaving 21 bases between them.

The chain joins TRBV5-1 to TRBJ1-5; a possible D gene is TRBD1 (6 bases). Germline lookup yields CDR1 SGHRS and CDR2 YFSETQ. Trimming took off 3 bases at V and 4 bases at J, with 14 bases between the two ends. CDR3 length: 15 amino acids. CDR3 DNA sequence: TGCGCCAGCAGCTCGACGGGGGGCTCAAATCAGCCCCAGCATTTT. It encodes CASSSTGGSNQPQHF.

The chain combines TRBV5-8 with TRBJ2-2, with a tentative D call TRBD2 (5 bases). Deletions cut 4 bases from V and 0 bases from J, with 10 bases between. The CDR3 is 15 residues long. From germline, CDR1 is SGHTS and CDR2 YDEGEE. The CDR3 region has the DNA TGTGCCAGCAGCCCTCTCGGGACGAACACCGGGGAGCTGTTTTTT. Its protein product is CASSPLGTNTGELFF.

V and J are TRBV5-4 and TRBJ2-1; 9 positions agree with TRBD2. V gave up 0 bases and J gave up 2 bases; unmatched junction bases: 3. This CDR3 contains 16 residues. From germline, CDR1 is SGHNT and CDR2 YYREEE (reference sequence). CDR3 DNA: TGTGCCAGCAGCTTGGCCGGCGGGGGGGCCTACAATGAGCAGTTCTTC. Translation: CASSLAGGGAYNEQFF.

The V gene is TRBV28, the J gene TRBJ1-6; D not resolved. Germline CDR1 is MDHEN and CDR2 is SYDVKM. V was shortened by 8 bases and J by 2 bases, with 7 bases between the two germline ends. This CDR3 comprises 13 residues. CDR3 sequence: CASASPYNSPLHF. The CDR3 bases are TGTGCCAGCGCCTCCCCCTATAATTCACCCCTCCACTTT.

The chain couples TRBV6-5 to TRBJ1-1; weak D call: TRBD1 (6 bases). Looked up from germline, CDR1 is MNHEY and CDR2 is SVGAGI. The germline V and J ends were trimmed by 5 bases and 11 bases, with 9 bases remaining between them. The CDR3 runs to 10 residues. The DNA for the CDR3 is TGTGCCAGCAGTCTACAGGGTGCTTTCTTT. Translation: CASSLQGAFF.

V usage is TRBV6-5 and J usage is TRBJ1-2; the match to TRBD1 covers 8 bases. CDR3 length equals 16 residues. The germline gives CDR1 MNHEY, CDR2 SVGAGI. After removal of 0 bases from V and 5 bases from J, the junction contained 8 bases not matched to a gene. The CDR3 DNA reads TGTGCCAGCAGTTACTCCTCACAGGGGGGTTGGTATGGCTACACCTTC. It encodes CASSYSSQGGWYGYTF.

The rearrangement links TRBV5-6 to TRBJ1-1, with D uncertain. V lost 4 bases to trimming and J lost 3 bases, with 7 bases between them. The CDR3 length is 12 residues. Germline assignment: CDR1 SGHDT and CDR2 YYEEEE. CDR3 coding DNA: TGTGCCAGCAGCAACTCCCACACTGAAGCTTTCTTT. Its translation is CASSNSHTEAFF.

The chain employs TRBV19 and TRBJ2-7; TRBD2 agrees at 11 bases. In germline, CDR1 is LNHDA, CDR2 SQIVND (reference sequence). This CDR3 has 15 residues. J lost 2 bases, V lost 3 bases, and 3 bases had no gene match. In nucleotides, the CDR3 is TGTGCCAGTAGTATCAGACTAGCGGGACCCTACGAGCAGTACTTC. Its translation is CASSIRLAGPYEQYF.

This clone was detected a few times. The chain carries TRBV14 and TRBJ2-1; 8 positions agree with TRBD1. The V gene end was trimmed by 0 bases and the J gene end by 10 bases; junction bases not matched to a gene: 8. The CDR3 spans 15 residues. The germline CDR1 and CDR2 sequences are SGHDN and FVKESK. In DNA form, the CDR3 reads TGTGCCAGCAGCCAAGATGGACAGGGTTGGTACGAGCAGTTCTTC. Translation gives CASSQDGQGWYEQFF.

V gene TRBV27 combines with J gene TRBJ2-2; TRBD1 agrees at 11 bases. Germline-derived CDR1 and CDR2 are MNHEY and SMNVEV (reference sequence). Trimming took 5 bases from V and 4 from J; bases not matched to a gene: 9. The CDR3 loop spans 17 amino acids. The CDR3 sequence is CASSPNPGQGGTGELFF. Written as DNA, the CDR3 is TGTGCCAGCAGTCCGAATCCGGGACAGGGGGGCACCGGGGAGCTGTTTTTT.